These 16 T cell receptor beta chains came from one sample sequenced in a study of T cell repertoires in cytomegalovirus infection. No antigen is known for these receptors. Each CDR3 protein gets one entry after TCRdb re-called the reads with MiXCR. The top ten hold 53% of the sample, which has 45,000 to 50,000 distinct CDR3 sequences, around 21% seen once. Material: CD8+ T cells from cultured PBMCs, obtained from culture after CMV antigen stimulation. The receptors shown here come from a human donor in good health (CMV status not recorded). Some clones in this sample may be carry-over from other donors' samples.

This clonotype occurred many times. The chain combines TRBV7-8 with TRBJ1-5; D remains ambiguous. The CDR3 is made up of 13 amino acids. Germline assignment: CDR1 SGHVS and CDR2 FQNEAQ. Deletions cut 5 bases from V and 6 bases from J, with 11 bases between. The DNA of the CDR3 is TGTGCCAGCAGCCCAGCTGGTAGTCAGCCCCAGCATTTT. This sequence encodes CASSPAGSQPQHF.

The table lists this clonotype with a few counts. A read error may account for a junction end that differs from germline. The chain recombines TRBV18 with TRBJ2-7; 8 nucleotides align to TRBD1. From germline, CDR1 is KGHSH and CDR2 LQKENI. CDR3 size: 15 residues. CDR3 loop: CASSAPGQVDYEQYF. In nucleotides, the CDR3 is TGTGCCAGCTCAGCACCGGGACAGGTCGACTACGAGCAGTACTTC.

This chain joins TRBV6-2 or TRBV6-3 and TRBJ2-7; D unresolved. V dropped 8 bases and J dropped 3 bases, with 5 bases sitting between them. Germline CDR1 and CDR2: MNHEY and SVGEGT. The CDR3 is 10 amino acids. CDR3 sequence: CASGLYEQYF. CDR3 bases: TGTGCCAGCGGGCTCTACGAGCAGTACTTC.

This clonotype was seen at least ten times. This sequence joins TRBV7-3 and TRBJ2-1, with 10 bases that match TRBD2. Looked up from germline, CDR1 is SGHTA and CDR2 is FQGTGA. Trimming cost V 2 bases and J 5 bases; bases outside gene matches: 3. The CDR3 contains 15 residues. The CDR3 sequence: CASSLVSGGNNEQFF. The DNA of the CDR3 is TGTGCCAGCAGCTTAGTTAGCGGGGGGAACAATGAGCAGTTCTTC.

Ten or more counts support this clonotype. This chain uses TRBV5-5 with TRBJ2-6; D gene uncertain. Germline values: CDR1 SGHKS, CDR2 YYEKEE (reference sequence). With 6 bases removed from V and 1 base from J, the gap between germline ends came to 8 bases. The CDR3 consists of 14 residues. This chain's CDR3 is CASTLRSGANVLTF. CDR3 coding DNA: TGTGCCAGCACCTTAAGATCTGGGGCCAACGTCCTGACTTTC.

This clonotype was seen many times. This chain connects TRBV5-8 to TRBJ1-5; the D gene is possibly TRBD1 (6 bases). The germline gives CDR1 SGHTS, CDR2 YDEGEE. The CDR3 sequence is 17 residues long. V was clipped by 4 bases and J by 0 bases, with 17 bases between them. CDR3 DNA: TGTGCCAGCAGCAAGGGATCGACAGGAGATAGCAATCAGCCCCAGCATTTT. The encoded protein is CASSKGSTGDSNQPQHF.

The rearrangement links TRBV11-2 to TRBJ2-7; D gene ambiguous. Looked up from germline, CDR1 is SGHAT and CDR2 is FQNNGV. The CDR3 has 15 residues. V dropped 0 bases and J dropped 1 base, with 10 bases sitting between them. CDR3 nucleotide sequence: TGTGCCAGCAGCTTAGAGGTACCGAAATCCTACGAGCAGTACTTC. It yields the protein CASSLEVPKSYEQYF.

V is TRBV20-1 and J is TRBJ2-7; no clear D. This CDR3 contains 14 residues. Trimming shortened V by 1 base and J by 2 bases, and 12 bases separated the two germline ends. Germline V gene data show CDR1 as DFQATT and CDR2 as SNEGSKA (reference sequence). This CDR3 reads CSARGARNAYEQYF. CDR3 bases: TGCAGTGCTAGAGGGGCCAGGAATGCCTACGAGCAGTACTTC.

In this sample, this clonotype turned up many times. V usage is TRBV28 and J usage is TRBJ1-6; a weak D match, TRBD1 (5 bases). Trimming removed 6 bases from V and 1 base from J, with 13 bases in between. The CDR3 extends over 16 amino acids. Germline CDR1 and CDR2: MDHEN and SYDVKM. The CDR3 DNA reads TGTGCCAGCAGGGTCGGGGGGGGGTCCTATAATTCACCCCTCCACTTT. It codes for CASRVGGGSYNSPLHF.

This clonotype appeared many times. The chain combines TRBV7-2 with TRBJ1-2, with D tentatively TRBD1 (6 bases). CDR3 length: 14 residues. The germline gives CDR1 SGHTA, CDR2 FQGNSA. Deletions cut 0 bases from V and 14 bases from J, with 19 bases between. The CDR3 region has the DNA TGTGCCAGCAGCTTAGCAGGAGGTGGGGGGGCGCGAACCTTC. It encodes CASSLAGGGGARTF.

The chain uses TRBV27 and TRBJ2-7, with D possibly matching TRBD1 (5 bases). V was shortened by 2 bases and J by 4 bases, with 15 bases between the two germline ends. Germline CDR1 reads MNHEY; CDR2 reads SMNVEV (reference sequence). The length of the CDR3 is 15 residues. The CDR3 DNA sequence: TGTGCCAGCAGTTTAATAGGCCAGGGATCTTACGAGCAGTACTTC. It specifies CASSLIGQGSYEQYF.

There are many counts of this clonotype. CDR3 residues: CASSPVAGDYNEQFF. As DNA, the CDR3 is TGTGCCAGCAGTCCGGTGGCGGGCGATTACAATGAGCAGTTCTTC. The chain is built from TRBV7-6 and TRBJ2-1, with D perhaps matching TRBD2 (5 bases). Trimming took 6 bases from V and 4 from J, leaving 16 bases between them. Germline V lookup: CDR1 SGHVS, CDR2 FNYEAQ. The CDR3 covers 15 residues.

Turning to this clonotype: A read error may explain this, as a much larger clone is one base away. The chain employs TRBV6-2 or TRBV6-3 and TRBJ1-1, with TRBD1 identical over 9 bases. The CDR3 spans 16 residues. Germline lookup yields CDR1 MNHEY and CDR2 SVGEGT. V dropped 5 bases and J dropped 4; count of bases not matched to a gene: 11. The DNA of the CDR3 is TGTGCCAGCAGTACACAGGGGGCGAGGGGGAGCACTGAAGCTTTCTTT. Residues: CASSTQGARGSTEAFF.

The rearrangement joins TRBV7-9 to TRBJ1-2; weak D call: TRBD1 (5 bases). Germline CDR1 reads SEHNR; CDR2 reads FQNEAQ (reference sequence). Trimming removed 4 bases at V and 8 bases at J, with 23 bases between. The CDR3 contains 16 residues. For the CDR3, the DNA is TGTGCCAGCAGCTCTTTGACCCGCGCCGGAGGGGTAGGCTACACCTTC. It codes for CASSSLTRAGGVGYTF.

This chain uses TRBV25-1 with TRBJ2-3, with a weak D call TRBD1 (6 bases). Trimming took off 8 bases at V and 2 bases at J, with 8 bases between the two ends. This CDR3 region has 12 residues. Germline V lookup: CDR1 MGHDK, CDR2 SYGVNS. As DNA, the CDR3 is TGTGCCAGCCAGGGGTACACAGATACGCAGTATTTT. Translated: CASQGYTDTQYF.

This clonotype was seen only a few times. The V and J genes are TRBV12-3 or TRBV12-4 and TRBJ2-7; D call uncertain. The CDR3 has 15 residues. Trimming stripped 4 bases from V and 0 bases from J, with 13 bases between. Written as DNA, the CDR3 is TGTGCCAGCAGTTCTCGATCGACTCGCTCCTACGAGCAGTACTTC. It codes for CASSSRSTRSYEQYF.